The entry below gives a single T cell receptor beta chain sequence along with its context. Its antigen is not known. This may come from a read error, since a much larger clone is one base off. Molecular barcoded adaptors covering alpha/delta and beta/gamma chains were used on about 390 ng RNA. TCRdb passed the reads through MiXCR, listing each CDR3 protein once. The sample shows 60,000 to 80,000 distinct CDR3 sequences, around 13% of them seen only once. This specimen belongs to a study of read filtering for tumor transcriptome and immune sequencing. Study background: DNase treatment preceded whole-transcriptome library preparation.

At the time of active disease, bone marrow was collected from every patient. Study conclusions and caveats: The CD138-negative fraction was mixed bone marrow immune cells, not pure T cells. Correlation between methods rose after single-read clonotypes were removed.

Germline values: CDR1 MDHEN, CDR2 SYDVKM. The CDR3 totals 18 residues. V lost 7 bases and J lost 5, with 26 bases in between. This receptor was obtained from a donor at least 40 years old with multiple myeloma. The J gene is TRBJ2-2, the V gene TRBV28; D is unresolved. The sequencing input was a population of CD138-negative cells sorted from bone marrow. DNA for the CDR3: TGTGCCAGCAAAGACGTGGTGACGACCCCTCCAGCGACCGGGGAGCTGTTTTTT. Its protein is CASKDVVTTPPATGELFF.